The 19 T cell receptor beta chains below all came from one sample that was sequenced in a study of T cell responses to AZD1222 COVID-19 vaccine. Sequencing used immunoSEQ multiplex PCR; TCRdb keeps in-frame clones, though not all of them. The table has 97,000 or so clones, roughly 90% seen once. The material sequenced was peripheral blood, taken 28 days after the second AZD1222 dose. Receptors originate from an adult who received the AZD1222 COVID-19 vaccine.

The rearrangement joins TRBV5-4 to TRBJ1-1; 8 nucleotides agree with TRBD1. V was pared by 4 bases and J by 4 bases, with 9 bases of the junction left unmatched. The CDR3 is made up of 15 amino acids. Germline CDR1 SGHNT, CDR2 YYREEE (reference sequence). DNA for the CDR3: TGTGCCAGCAGCCGACCAGGGGGCGTCGGCACTGAAGCTTTCTTT. Its translation: CASSRPGGVGTEAFF.

The chain is built from TRBV9 and TRBJ2-3, with 12 nucleotides matching TRBD2. Germline V gene data show CDR1 as SGDLS and CDR2 as YYNGEE. V dropped 3 bases and J dropped 2; count of bases not matched to a gene: 10. This CDR3 comprises 18 residues. DNA of the CDR3: TGTGCCAGCAGCGCAGCCAAGACTAGCGGGAGCCCCACAGATACGCAGTATTTT. Translation: CASSAAKTSGSPTDTQYF.

This chain links TRBV5-6 with TRBJ2-7, with unresolved D. Germline CDR1 is SGHDT and CDR2 is YYEEEE. This CDR3 is built from 12 residues. V lost 3 bases to trimming and J lost 2 bases, with 6 bases between them. CDR3 nucleotides: TGTGCCAGCAGCTCAGATACCTACGAGCAGTACTTC. Protein product: CASSSDTYEQYF.

The chain links TRBV7-2 to TRBJ2-3; 8 nucleotides line up with TRBD1. The germline V gene has CDR1 SGHTA and CDR2 FQGNSA. The CDR3 has 14 residues. J gave up 7 bases and V 2 bases, and 5 bases lay outside the gene matches. The DNA for the CDR3 is TGTGCCAGCAGCTTAATCCAGGGGGCAAATACGCAGTATTTT. It is translated as CASSLIQGANTQYF.

The CDR3 nucleotides read TGTGCCAGCAGTGAATGGGGTCTAGCGGGAGGGCCTTCTGGCAATGAGCAGTTCTTC. This gives the protein CASSEWGLAGGPSGNEQFF. The V gene is TRBV2, the J gene TRBJ2-1; 12 bases are shared with TRBD2. Germline CDR1 reads SNHLY; CDR2 reads FYNNEI. The CDR3 is 19 residues long. J lost 6 bases, V lost 2 bases, and 14 bases had no gene match.

The chain joins TRBV5-1 to TRBJ2-2; D unresolved. The CDR3 totals 16 residues. Between the trimmed V and J ends, which lost 1 base and 0 bases, there was a span of 10 bases. The germline gives CDR1 SGHRS, CDR2 YFSETQ. CDR3 nucleotides: TGCGCCAGCAGCTTGATCGCAGGAGCGAACACCGGGGAGCTGTTTTTT. Its translation is CASSLIAGANTGELFF.

The V call is TRBV5-1, the J call TRBJ1-2; D is perhaps TRBD1 (5 bases). The CDR3 totals 15 residues. The ends were cut back, 9 bases at V and 2 bases at J, with 20 bases in the middle. Germline CDR1 and CDR2: SGHRS and YFSETQ. The CDR3: CANDSRWPLNYGYTF. The CDR3 DNA reads as TGCGCCAACGACAGCCGCTGGCCCTTAAACTATGGCTACACCTTC. The full variable domain, in which reference TRBV5-1 and TRBJ1-2 provide the parts outside the CDR3, is KAGVTQTPRYLIKTRGQQVTLSCSPISGHRSVSWYQQTPGQGLQFLFEYFSETQRNKGNFPGRFSGRQFSNSRSEMNVSTLELGDSALYLCANDSRWPLNYGYTFGSGTRLTVV.

CDR3 sequence (DNA): TGTGCCAGCAGCCCCCCGACAGACTCCTACGAGCAGTACTTC. This encodes CASSPPTDSYEQYF. The chain combines TRBV9 with TRBJ2-7; tentatively, D is TRBD1 (5 bases). CDR1 SGDLS and CDR2 YYNGEE come from the germline V gene. The CDR3 is made up of 14 amino acids. V was pared by 4 bases and J by 0 bases, with 11 bases between.

The chain recombines TRBV2 with TRBJ2-5; TRBD1 agrees at 8 bases. The V gene's germline CDR1 is SNHLY and CDR2 FYNNEI. The CDR3 contains 13 residues. The V and J ends lost 7 bases and 2 bases, in that order; junction bases with no gene match: 3. DNA of the CDR3: TGTGCCAGCAACGGACAGGGACAAGAGACCCAGTACTTC. This codes for CASNGQGQETQYF.

J is TRBJ2-4 and V is TRBV10-1; 9 bases fit TRBD1. Germline V lookup: CDR1 WNHNN, CDR2 SYGVQD (reference sequence). V shed 6 bases and J 6 bases; nucleotides not matched to a gene: 9. The CDR3 loop spans 15 amino acids. CDR3 region: CASSRDRDRGNIQYF. The CDR3 DNA sequence: TGCGCCAGCAGCCGGGACAGGGATCGGGGAAACATTCAGTACTTC.

V is TRBV19 and J is TRBJ2-7; TRBD1 or TRBD2 may be the D gene (5 bases each). The CDR3 consists of 13 residues. V shed 3 bases and J shed 5 bases, with 11 bases lying between them. Germline lookup yields CDR1 LNHDA and CDR2 SQIVND (reference sequence). CDR3 sequence reads: CASSMNRDHEQYF. The CDR3 DNA follows: TGTGCCAGTAGTATGAACCGGGACCACGAGCAGTACTTC.

The V call is TRBV5-4, the J call TRBJ2-1, with 12 bases lining up with TRBD2. V trimming: 3 bases; J trimming: 7 bases; junction bases outside the gene matches: 11. The CDR3 covers 17 residues. Germline CDR1 reads SGHNT; CDR2 reads YYREEE (reference sequence). The CDR3 reads CASSSMRLAGVGNEQFF. As DNA, the CDR3 is TGTGCCAGCAGCTCAATGCGACTAGCGGGGGTAGGTAATGAGCAGTTCTTC.

The chain links TRBV19 to TRBJ2-2, with 7 bases identical to TRBD1. CDR3 size: 15 residues. After removal of 4 bases from V and 0 bases from J, the junction contained 2 bases not matched to a gene. Germline assignment: CDR1 LNHDA and CDR2 SQIVND (reference sequence). The CDR3: CASSTGTANTGELFF. The CDR3 region has the DNA TGTGCCAGTAGTACCGGGACAGCGAACACCGGGGAGCTGTTTTTT.

This clone has a handful of counts. This chain joins TRBV7-9 and TRBJ1-1, with D uncertain. The germline V gene has CDR1 SEHNR and CDR2 FQNEAQ (reference sequence). The germline V and J ends were trimmed by 3 bases and 3 bases, with 8 bases remaining between them. The CDR3 runs 13 residues. The CDR3 sequence: CASSFGRDTEAFF. The CDR3 nucleotides are TGTGCCAGCAGCTTTGGAAGGGACACTGAAGCTTTCTTT.

This chain connects TRBV6-5 to TRBJ2-3, with 9 bases that match TRBD2. Germline values: CDR1 MNHEY, CDR2 SVGAGI. Trimming at V came to 6 bases and at J to 2 bases, leaving 6 bases not matched to a gene. The CDR3 has 15 residues. The CDR3, as DNA: TGTGCCAGCAGGGAGACTAGCGGCTACACAGATACGCAGTATTTT. This translates into CASRETSGYTDTQYF.

This clone was counted between two and nine times. V is TRBV15 and J is TRBJ1-1; no reliable D call. This CDR3 is built from 14 residues. Between the trimmed V and J ends, which lost 1 base and 3 bases, there was a span of 9 bases. Germline V gene sequence: CDR1 LNHNV, CDR2 YYDKDF (reference sequence). This chain's CDR3 is CATSRGRVDTEAFF. The CDR3 DNA reads as TGTGCCACCAGCAGAGGGAGGGTGGACACTGAAGCTTTCTTT.

The genes are TRBV5-1 and TRBJ1-4, with D perhaps TRBD1 (5 bases). The CDR3 has 17 amino acids. Germline V gene data show CDR1 as SGHRS and CDR2 as YFSETQ. Deletions cut 4 bases from V and 3 bases from J, with 19 bases between. The CDR3 bases are TGCGCCAGCAGCCCCGGGGGGTTTTTGAGGTCTAATGAAAAACTGTTTTTT. Translation: CASSPGGFLRSNEKLFF.

This chain joins TRBV28 and TRBJ2-5, with a tentative D call TRBD1 (5 bases). Trimming took 3 bases from V and 4 from J, leaving 15 bases between them. Looked up from germline, CDR1 is MDHEN and CDR2 is SYDVKM. This CDR3 region has 15 residues. The CDR3 nucleotides read TGTGCCAGCAGTTTTCGGCCCGGACACGGAGAGACCCAGTACTTC. It specifies CASSFRPGHGETQYF.

CDR3 coding DNA: TGTGCCAGCAGTGCAACGTCGCTTAGGGCAGGGAATGAAAAACTGTTTTTT. This encodes CASSATSLRAGNEKLFF. J is TRBJ1-4 and V is TRBV28, with TRBD1 as a possible D gene (5 bases). This CDR3 has 17 amino acids. Germline V gene lookup returns CDR1 MDHEN and CDR2 SYDVKM. V was cut by 5 bases and J by 5 bases, with 21 bases left in between.